This T cell receptor (beta chain) is from a study of OX40 agonist ivuxolimab in advanced cancers. Study outcomes and limitations: Certain nonresponding patients likewise had low normalized T-cell clonal expansion. Researchers did not determine the expanded peripheral T cells' antigen specificity.

Concerning this clone: Its antigen is undetermined.

The CDR3 totals 15 residues. The V gene's germline CDR1 is LNHDA and CDR2 SQIVND (reference sequence). The V segment lost 5 bases and the J segment 5 bases; nucleotides outside the gene matches: 6. Only in-frame clones appear in the TCRdb table, and some are missing; sequencing was by immunoSEQ multiplex PCR. The top ten clones hold around 0.73% of a sample with fewer than 100,000 clones, 80% to 90% of them seen once. The chain links TRBV19 to TRBJ1-5; the match to TRBD1 covers 10 bases. The material sequenced was CD4+ or CD8+ T cells sorted from blood, taken in a trial of the OX40 agonist ivuxolimab. The TCR comes from an adult with an advanced solid tumor such as melanoma, head and neck, liver or kidney cancer. CDR3 in amino acids: CASSPGQGPYQPQHF. Written as DNA, the CDR3 is TGTGCCAGTAGTCCGGGACAGGGGCCCTATCAGCCCCAGCATTTT.